This entry features one T cell receptor beta chain sequence. TCRdb's table, derived via immunoSEQ multiplex PCR, lists solely in-frame clones and lacks some. The sample shows about 100,000 clones, approximately 95% of them seen only once. V shed 1 base, J shed 7 bases, and the junction held 4 bases outside the gene matches. Germline V gene data show CDR1 as SGHTA and CDR2 as FQGNSA. The CDR3 is 15 residues long. This sample is drawn from a study of technical replicates of blood from a handful of donors. This receptor was identified in a human donor in good health. This chain joins TRBV7-2 and TRBJ2-1, with 10 bases that match TRBD2. The material sequenced was T cells isolated from PBMCs. The DNA of the CDR3 is TGTGCCAGCAGCTTAGTAGCGGGGGGCACGAATGAGCAGTTCTTC. Translated, it gives CASSLVAGGTNEQFF. Full variable domain (missing parts from reference TRBV7-2 and TRBJ2-1): GAGVSQSPSNKVTEKGKDVELRCDPISGHTALYWYRQSLGQGLEFLIYFQGNSAPDKSGLPSDRFSAERTGGSVSTLTIQRTQQEDSAVYLCASSLVAGGTNEQFFGPGTRLTVL.